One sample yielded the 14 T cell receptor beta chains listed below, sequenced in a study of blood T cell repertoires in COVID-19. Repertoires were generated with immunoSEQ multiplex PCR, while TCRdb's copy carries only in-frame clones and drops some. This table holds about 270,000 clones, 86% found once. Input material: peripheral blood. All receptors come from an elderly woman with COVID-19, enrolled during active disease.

The CDR3 protein is CASSDSPGQGSTPLHF. The CDR3, as DNA: TGTGCCAGCAGTGACTCACCGGGACAGGGTTCGACACCCCTCCACTTT. The gene calls are TRBV2 and TRBJ1-6, with TRBD1 identical over 9 bases. This CDR3 has 16 residues. V gave up 3 bases and J gave up 11 bases; unmatched junction bases: 11. Per the germline V gene, CDR1 is SNHLY and CDR2 is FYNNEI.

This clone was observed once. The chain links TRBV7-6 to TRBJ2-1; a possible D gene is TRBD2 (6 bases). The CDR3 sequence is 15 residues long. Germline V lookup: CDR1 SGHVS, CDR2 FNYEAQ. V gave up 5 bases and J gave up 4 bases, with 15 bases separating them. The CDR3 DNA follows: TGTGCCAGCAGCCTACTTGGGGAGGATTACAATGAGCAGTTCTTC. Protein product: CASSLLGEDYNEQFF.

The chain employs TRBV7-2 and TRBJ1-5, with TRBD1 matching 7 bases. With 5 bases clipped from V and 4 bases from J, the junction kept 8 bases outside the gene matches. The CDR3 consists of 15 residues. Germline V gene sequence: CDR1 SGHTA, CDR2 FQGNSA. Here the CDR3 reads CASSAGDSPNQPQHF. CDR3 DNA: TGTGCCAGCAGCGCTGGGGACAGTCCGAATCAGCCCCAGCATTTT.

The CDR3 region is CASSLGGTGTTGELFF. As DNA, the CDR3 is TGCGCCAGCAGCTTGGGTGGGACAGGGACCACCGGGGAGCTGTTTTTT. J is TRBJ2-2 and V is TRBV5-1, with 9 positions matching TRBD1. V lost 0 bases to trimming and J lost 4 bases; unmatched junction nucleotides: 4. This CDR3 region has 16 residues. Germline V gene data show CDR1 as SGHRS and CDR2 as YFSETQ.

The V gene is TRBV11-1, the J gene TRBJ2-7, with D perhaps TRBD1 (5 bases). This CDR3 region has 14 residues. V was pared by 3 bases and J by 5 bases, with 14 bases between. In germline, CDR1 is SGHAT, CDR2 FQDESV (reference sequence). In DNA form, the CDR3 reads TGTGCCAGCAGCTTCTCCAGAACAGGCAACGAGCAGTACTTC. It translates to CASSFSRTGNEQYF. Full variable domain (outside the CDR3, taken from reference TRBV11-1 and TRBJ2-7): EAEVAQSPRYKITEKSQAVAFWCDPISGHATLYWYRQILGQGPELLVQFQDESVVDDSQLPKDRFSAERLKGVDSTLKIQPAELGDSAMYLCASSFSRTGNEQYFGPGTRLTVT.

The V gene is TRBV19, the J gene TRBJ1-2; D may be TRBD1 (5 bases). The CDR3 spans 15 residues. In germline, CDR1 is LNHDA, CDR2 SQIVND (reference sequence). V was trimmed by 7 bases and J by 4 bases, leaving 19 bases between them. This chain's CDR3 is CASKRDHRPLYGYTF. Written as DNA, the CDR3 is TGTGCCAGTAAAAGAGATCACAGGCCCCTCTATGGCTACACCTTC.

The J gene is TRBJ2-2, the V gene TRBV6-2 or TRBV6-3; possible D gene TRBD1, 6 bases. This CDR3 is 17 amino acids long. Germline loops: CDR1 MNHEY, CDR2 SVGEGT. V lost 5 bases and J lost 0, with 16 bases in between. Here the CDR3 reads CASSPGQSSTNTGELFF. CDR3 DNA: TGTGCCAGCAGTCCCGGACAGTCTTCAACGAACACCGGGGAGCTGTTTTTT.

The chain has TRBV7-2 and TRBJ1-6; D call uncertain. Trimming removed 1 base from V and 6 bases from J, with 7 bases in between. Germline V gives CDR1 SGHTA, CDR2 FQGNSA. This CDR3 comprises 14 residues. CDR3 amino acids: CASSLGLTNSPLHF. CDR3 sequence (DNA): TGTGCCAGCAGCTTAGGGCTTACTAATTCACCCCTCCACTTT.

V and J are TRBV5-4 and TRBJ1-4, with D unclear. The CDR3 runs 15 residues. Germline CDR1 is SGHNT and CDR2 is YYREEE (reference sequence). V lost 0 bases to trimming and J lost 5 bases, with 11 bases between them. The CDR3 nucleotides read TGTGCCAGCAGCTTGGCCGGCAGGAAGAATGAAAAACTGTTTTTT. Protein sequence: CASSLAGRKNEKLFF.

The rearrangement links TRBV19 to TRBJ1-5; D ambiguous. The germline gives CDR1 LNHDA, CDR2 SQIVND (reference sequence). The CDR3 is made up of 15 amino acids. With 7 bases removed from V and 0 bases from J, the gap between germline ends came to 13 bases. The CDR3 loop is CASISSHDSNQPQHF. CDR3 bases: TGTGCCAGTATAAGCTCCCATGATAGCAATCAGCCCCAGCATTTT.

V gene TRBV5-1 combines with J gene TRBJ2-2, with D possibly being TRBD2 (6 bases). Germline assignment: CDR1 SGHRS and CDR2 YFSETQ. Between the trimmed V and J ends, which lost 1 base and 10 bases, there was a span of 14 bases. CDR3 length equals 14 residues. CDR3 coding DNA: TGCGCCAGCAGCTTGACTAGCCGGGTAGAGGAGCTGTTTTTT. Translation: CASSLTSRVEELFF.

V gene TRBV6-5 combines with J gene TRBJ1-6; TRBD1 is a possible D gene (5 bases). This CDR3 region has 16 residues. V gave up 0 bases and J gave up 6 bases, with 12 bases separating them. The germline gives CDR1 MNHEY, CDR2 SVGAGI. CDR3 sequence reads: CASSYSLTGANSPLHF. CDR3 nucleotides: TGTGCCAGCAGTTACTCATTAACAGGAGCTAATTCACCCCTCCACTTT.

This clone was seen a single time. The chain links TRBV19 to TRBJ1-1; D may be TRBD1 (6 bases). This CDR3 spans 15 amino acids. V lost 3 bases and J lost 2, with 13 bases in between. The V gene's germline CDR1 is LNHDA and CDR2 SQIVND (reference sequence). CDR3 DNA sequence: TGTGCCAGTAGTATGGACAGAAGGATAAACACTGAAGCTTTCTTT. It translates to CASSMDRRINTEAFF.

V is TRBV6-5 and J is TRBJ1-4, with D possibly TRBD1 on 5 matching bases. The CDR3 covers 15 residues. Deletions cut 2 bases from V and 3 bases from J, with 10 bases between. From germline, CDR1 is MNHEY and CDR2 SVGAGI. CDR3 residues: CASSYGRVSNEKLFF. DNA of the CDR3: TGTGCCAGCAGTTACGGCAGGGTATCTAATGAAAAACTGTTTTTT.